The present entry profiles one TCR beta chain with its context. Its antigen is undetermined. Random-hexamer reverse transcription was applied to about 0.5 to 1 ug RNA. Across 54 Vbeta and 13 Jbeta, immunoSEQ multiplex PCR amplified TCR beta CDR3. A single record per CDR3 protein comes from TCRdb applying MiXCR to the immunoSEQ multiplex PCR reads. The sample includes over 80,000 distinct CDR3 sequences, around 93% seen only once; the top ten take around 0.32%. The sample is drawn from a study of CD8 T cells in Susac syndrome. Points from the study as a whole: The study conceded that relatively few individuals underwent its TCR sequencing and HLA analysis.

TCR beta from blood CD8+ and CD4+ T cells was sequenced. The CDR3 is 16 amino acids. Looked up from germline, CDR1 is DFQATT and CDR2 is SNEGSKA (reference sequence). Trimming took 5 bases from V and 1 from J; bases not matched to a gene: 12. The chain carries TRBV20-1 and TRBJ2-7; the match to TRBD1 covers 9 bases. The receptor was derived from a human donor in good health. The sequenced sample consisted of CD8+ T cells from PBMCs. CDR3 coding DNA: TGCAGTGCTCCCACAACCCGGGACAGGGCATCCTACGAGCAGTACTTC. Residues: CSAPTTRDRASYEQYF.